One sample yielded the 12 T cell receptor beta chains listed below, sequenced in a study of blood T cell repertoires in COVID-19. Repertoires were generated with immunoSEQ multiplex PCR, while TCRdb's copy carries only in-frame clones and drops some. The sample records about 190,000 clones, 70% to 85% being singletons. The sample consisted of PBMCs or T cells enriched from blood (not recorded which). Receptors originate from a woman in her twenties or thirties who had recovered from COVID-19.

The chain joins TRBV15 to TRBJ2-3, with 9 bases aligning to TRBD2. From germline, CDR1 is LNHNV and CDR2 YYDKDF (reference sequence). Trimming at V came to 8 bases and at J to 6 bases, leaving 6 bases not matched to a gene. The CDR3 extends over 13 amino acids. The DNA for the CDR3 is TGTGCCACCGATAGCGGGAGTAGTGATACGCAGTATTTT. Translated, it gives CATDSGSSDTQYF. The variable domain in full, completed from reference TRBV15 and TRBJ2-3, reads DAMVIQNPRYQVTQFGKPVTLSCSQTLNHNVMYWYQQKSSQAPKLLFHYYDKDFNNEADTPDNFQSRRPNTSFCFLDIRSPGLGDTAMYLCATDSGSSDTQYFGPGTRLTVL.

Ten or more counts support this clone. The J gene is TRBJ2-1, the V gene TRBV10-1, with a possible D match to TRBD2 (6 bases). V was cut by 4 bases and J by 8 bases, with 12 bases left in between. The CDR3 runs 13 residues. CDR1 is WNHNN and CDR2 is SYGVQD in the germline V gene (reference sequence). The CDR3 bases are TGCGCCAGCAGTGGCCGACTAGTGGATGAGCAGTTCTTC. Amino acid sequence: CASSGRLVDEQFF.

The chain recombines TRBV2 with TRBJ2-6, with TRBD2 matching 7 bases. Trimming took 10 bases from V and 2 from J; bases not matched to a gene: 5. The CDR3 has 14 amino acids. The germline V gene has CDR1 SNHLY and CDR2 FYNNEI. The CDR3 loop is CATTSGAGANVLTF. In DNA form, the CDR3 reads TGTGCCACCACCAGCGGGGCTGGGGCCAACGTCCTGACTTTC. Complete variable domain (other parts from reference TRBV2 and TRBJ2-6): EPEVTQTPSHQVTQMGQEVILRCVPISNHLYFYWYRQILGQKVEFLVSFYNNEISEKSEIFDDQFSVERPDGSNFTLKIRSTKLEDSAMYFCATTSGAGANVLTFGAGSRLTVL.

V gene TRBV30 combines with J gene TRBJ1-6; no reliable D call. Germline V gene sequence: CDR1 GTSNPN, CDR2 SVGIG (reference sequence). The CDR3 sequence is 13 residues long. V was trimmed by 3 bases and J by 6 bases, leaving 9 bases between them. As DNA, the CDR3 is TGTGCCTGGAGAACCTCGGGTAATTCACCCCTCCACTTT. This codes for CAWRTSGNSPLHF.

This clone occurred many times. CDR3 bases: TGCGCCAGCAGTGAGTCTATGGGACTAGCGAGAGATACGCAGTATTTT. It yields the protein CASSESMGLARDTQYF. The chain combines TRBV10-1 with TRBJ2-3, with 10 bases fitting TRBD2. CDR1 is WNHNN, CDR2 SYGVQD, per germline (reference sequence). This CDR3 comprises 16 residues. The V segment lost 0 bases and the J segment 5 bases; nucleotides outside the gene matches: 5.

This chain's CDR3 is CASSLGGGGLGYTF. For the CDR3, the DNA is TGTGCCAGCAGTTTGGGAGGAGGCGGTTTGGGCTACACCTTC. V and J are TRBV27 and TRBJ1-2; no clear D. The V end lost 3 bases, the J end lost 8 bases, and 16 bases lay between the germline ends. CDR3 size: 14 residues. The germline CDR1 and CDR2 sequences are MNHEY and SMNVEV (reference sequence).

The genes are TRBV24-1 and TRBJ1-5, with D perhaps matching TRBD1 (6 bases). V was trimmed by 10 bases and J by 0 bases, leaving 15 bases between them. The CDR3 extends over 15 amino acids. CDR1 and CDR2 (germline): KGHDR, SFDVKD. CDR3 sequence reads: CATKSGEHSNQPQHF. The CDR3 DNA follows: TGTGCCACGAAGTCAGGGGAACATAGCAATCAGCCCCAGCATTTT.

The V and J genes are TRBV9 and TRBJ1-6; 10 nucleotides align to TRBD1. Germline CDR1 reads SGDLS; CDR2 reads YYNGEE. The CDR3 length is 13 residues. J gave up 9 bases and V 7 bases, and 4 bases lay outside the gene matches. The CDR3 nucleotides are TGTGCCAGCGGGGGACAGGGGACTTCACCCCTCCACTTT. It specifies CASGGQGTSPLHF.

This rearrangement joins TRBV6-4 to TRBJ1-1, with 9 bases fitting TRBD1. The CDR3 runs 16 residues. From germline, CDR1 is MRHNA and CDR2 SNTAGT. V shed 5 bases, J shed 4 bases, and the junction held 11 bases outside the gene matches. The CDR3 loop reads CASSPLGTGRFTEAFF. CDR3 sequence (DNA): TGTGCCAGCAGTCCTCTTGGGACAGGGCGTTTCACTGAAGCTTTCTTT.

This sequence joins TRBV18 and TRBJ2-3; 15 nucleotides match TRBD2. The CDR3 is 19 amino acids. The V gene end was trimmed by 5 bases and the J gene end by 0 bases; junction bases not matched to a gene: 9. Germline CDR1 and CDR2: KGHSH and LQKENI. This CDR3 is CASSTLGLAGGQSTDTQYF. For the CDR3, the DNA is TGTGCCAGCTCAACACTCGGACTAGCGGGGGGGCAAAGCACAGATACGCAGTATTTT.

The chain couples TRBV28 to TRBJ1-3, with a tentative D call TRBD1 (5 bases). Trimming took 3 bases from V and 1 from J, leaving 7 bases between them. Per the germline V gene, CDR1 is MDHEN and CDR2 is SYDVKM. There are 14 residues in the CDR3. The CDR3 region is CASSLGGSGNTIYF. In DNA, the CDR3 is TGTGCCAGCAGTTTGGGGGGGTCTGGAAACACCATATATTTT. Complete variable domain (other parts from reference TRBV28 and TRBJ1-3): DVKVTQSSRYLVKRTGEKVFLECVQDMDHENMFWYRQDPGLGLRLIYFSYDVKMKEKGDIPEGYSVSREKKERFSLILESASTNQTSMYLCASSLGGSGNTIYFGEGSWLTVV.

The V gene is TRBV2, the J gene TRBJ1-6; TRBD1 matches 8 bases. V shed 6 bases, J shed 5 bases, and the junction held 6 bases outside the gene matches. This CDR3 is built from 15 residues. Per germline, CDR1 SNHLY and CDR2 FYNNEI. CDR3 region: CASRAPGQDNSPLHF. DNA for the CDR3: TGTGCCAGCAGAGCACCGGGACAGGATAATTCACCCCTCCACTTT.